A selection of T cell receptor beta chains follows, all from one sample in a study of blood T cell repertoires in COVID-19. Sequencing used immunoSEQ multiplex PCR; TCRdb keeps in-frame clones, though not all of them. The table includes 53,000 or so clones, just under 80% detected once. Sequencing was performed on peripheral blood. These receptors were obtained from a human donor with active or convalescent COVID-19. The donor label of this sample is uncertain. The CDR3 runs from the conserved cysteine through the conserved F or W. D genes are given only for firm matches. Size tells how often a clone was seen (once, few, many) or the class of an expanded clone, and some rows leave it out.

j_call d_call v_call clone_size cdr3_aa cdr3_nt
TRBJ2-1 TRBD2 TRBV24-1 once CATSDPSAGGSYNEQFF TGTGCCACCAGTGATCCGTCGGCGGGAGGATCGTACAATGAGCAGTTCTTC
TRBJ1-1 TRBD1 TRBV19 few CASRSAGGELTEAFF TGTGCCAGTAGGTCGGCAGGGGGCGAGTTGACTGAAGCTTTCTTT
TRBJ1-4 NA TRBV3-1/TRBV3-2 NA CASSLSRANEKLFF TGTGCCAGCAGCCTTTCTCGCGCTAATGAAAAACTGTTTTTT
TRBJ2-4 NA TRBV5-5 few CASSANRTVAKNIQYF TGTGCCAGCAGCGCCAACAGGACGGTAGCCAAAAACATTCAGTACTTC
TRBJ2-3 TRBD2 TRBV5-1 few CASSPQGRELNTQYF TGCGCCAGCAGCCCCCAAGGGCGGGAGCTTAATACGCAGTATTTT
TRBJ1-2 NA TRBV2 few CASSPILQGRDTF TGTGCCAGCAGTCCGATCCTACAGGGTCGAGACACCTTC
TRBJ1-6 TRBD1 TRBV7-3 few CASSSGQGESSPLHF TGTGCCAGCAGCTCGGGACAGGGGGAGAGTTCACCCCTCCACTTT
TRBJ2-3 NA TRBV5-4 NA CASSLGENRGDTQYF TGTGCCAGCAGCTTGGGGGAGAACCGTGGAGATACGCAGTATTTT
TRBJ2-3 TRBD2 TRBV7-8 NA CASSFLTSGRGEDTQYF TGTGCCAGCAGCTTTCTCACTAGCGGGAGAGGTGAAGATACGCAGTATTTT
TRBJ2-5 NA TRBV10-3 NA CAISEQARGLETQYF TGTGCCATCAGTGAGCAGGCGAGAGGGCTGGAGACCCAGTACTTC
TRBJ1-2 NA TRBV5-1 NA CASSLEGLSGYTF TGCGCCAGCAGCTTGGAGGGGTTGAGCGGCTACACCTTC
TRBJ1-1 NA TRBV5-1 NA CASSWAATANTEAFF TGCGCCAGCAGCTGGGCCGCGACAGCGAACACTGAAGCTTTCTTT
TRBJ1-5 NA TRBV7-2 NA CASSPSGVSNQPQHF TGTGCCAGCAGCCCTAGTGGTGTGAGCAATCAGCCCCAGCATTTT
TRBJ1-4 TRBD1 TRBV19 NA CASSIDHGTGDEKLFF TGTGCCAGTAGTATAGATCACGGGACAGGGGATGAAAAACTGTTTTTT